The present T cell receptor beta chain was sequenced within a study of cytomegalovirus exposure and HLA in healthy donors. Regarding this clone: Its matching antigen is unknown.

Both 60 Vbeta primers and 13 Jbeta primers went into the PCR. Assay used: immunoSEQ multiplex PCR; TCRdb lists only in-frame clones, some missing. Among approximately 140,000 clones listed, around 80% were seen once. Regarding the study as a whole: Researchers had no immune exposure information except CMV serostatus available.

There are 16 residues in the CDR3. Trimming cost V 4 bases and J 4 bases; bases outside gene matches: 7. Germline values: CDR1 SGDLS, CDR2 YYNGEE. The receptor's source is a man younger than 35 in good health and CMV-seropositive. The specimen sequenced was PBMCs. The rearrangement uses TRBV9 and TRBJ2-5; the match to TRBD2 covers 13 bases. CDR3 nucleotides: TGTGCCAGCAGCCCGCGGACTAGCGGGAGCTTAGAGACCCAGTACTTC. Amino acid sequence: CASSPRTSGSLETQYF. Supplemented by reference TRBV9 and TRBJ2-5, the full variable domain reads DSGVTQTPKHLITATGQRVTLRCSPRSGDLSVYWYQQSLDQGLQFLIQYYNGEERAKGNILERFSAQQFPDLHSELNLSSLELGDSALYFCASSPRTSGSLETQYFGPGTRLLVL.